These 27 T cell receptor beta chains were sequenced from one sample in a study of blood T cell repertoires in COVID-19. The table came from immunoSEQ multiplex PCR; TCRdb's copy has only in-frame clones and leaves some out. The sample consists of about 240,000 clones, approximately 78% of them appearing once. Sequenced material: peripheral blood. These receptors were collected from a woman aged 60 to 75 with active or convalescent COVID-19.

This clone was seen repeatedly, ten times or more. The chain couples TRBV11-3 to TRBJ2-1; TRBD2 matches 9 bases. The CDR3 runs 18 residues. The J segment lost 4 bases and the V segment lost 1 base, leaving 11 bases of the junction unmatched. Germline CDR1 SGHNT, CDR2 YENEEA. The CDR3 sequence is CASSLGSGSGGSYNEQFF. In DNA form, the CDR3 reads TGTGCCAGCAGCTTAGGTTCCGGGAGCGGGGGGTCTTACAATGAGCAGTTCTTC.

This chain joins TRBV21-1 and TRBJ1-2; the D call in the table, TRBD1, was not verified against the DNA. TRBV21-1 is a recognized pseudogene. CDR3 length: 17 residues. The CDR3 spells CASSKSLQGANHYGYTF. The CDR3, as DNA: TGTGCCAGCAGCAAGTCCCTACAGGGCGCGAATCACTATGGCTACACCTTC.

The CDR3 nucleotides read TGTGCCAGCAGCCAACTAGCGGGGGTCAATGAGCAGTTCTTC. Translated, it gives CASSQLAGVNEQFF. The chain links TRBV7-8 to TRBJ2-1; 11 bases agree with TRBD2. From germline, CDR1 is SGHVS and CDR2 FQNEAQ. The CDR3 sequence is 14 residues long. Trimming took 5 bases from V and 6 from J; bases not matched to a gene: 3.

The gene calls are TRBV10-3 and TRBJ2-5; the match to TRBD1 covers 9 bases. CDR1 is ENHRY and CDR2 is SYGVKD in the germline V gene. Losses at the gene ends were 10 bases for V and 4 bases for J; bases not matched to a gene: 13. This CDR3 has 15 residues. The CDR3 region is CATRNRDREGETQYF. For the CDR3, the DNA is TGTGCCACTCGCAACCGGGACAGGGAAGGAGAGACCCAGTACTTC.

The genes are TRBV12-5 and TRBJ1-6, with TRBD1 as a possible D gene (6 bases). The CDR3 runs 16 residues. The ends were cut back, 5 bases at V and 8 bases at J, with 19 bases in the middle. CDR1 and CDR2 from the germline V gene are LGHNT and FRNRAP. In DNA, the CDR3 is TGTGCTAGTGGTCCGGACTCCGCACCAGGGGATTCACCCCTCCACTTT. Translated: CASGPDSAPGDSPLHF.

Written as DNA, the CDR3 is TGTGCCATCAGTGAGTCGACGGCAGGGGGGATGGCTTTCTTT. It is translated as CAISESTAGGMAFF. This rearrangement joins TRBV10-3 to TRBJ1-1, with TRBD1 identical over 7 bases. The V gene's germline CDR1 is ENHRY and CDR2 SYGVKD. The CDR3 runs to 14 residues. After removal of 0 bases from V and 11 bases from J, the junction contained 9 bases not matched to a gene.

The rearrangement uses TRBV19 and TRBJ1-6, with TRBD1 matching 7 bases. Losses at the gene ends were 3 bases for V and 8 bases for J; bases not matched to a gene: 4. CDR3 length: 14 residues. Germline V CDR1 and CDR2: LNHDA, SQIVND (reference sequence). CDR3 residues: CASSMTGRYSPLHF. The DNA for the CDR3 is TGTGCCAGTAGTATGACAGGGCGGTATTCACCCCTCCACTTT.

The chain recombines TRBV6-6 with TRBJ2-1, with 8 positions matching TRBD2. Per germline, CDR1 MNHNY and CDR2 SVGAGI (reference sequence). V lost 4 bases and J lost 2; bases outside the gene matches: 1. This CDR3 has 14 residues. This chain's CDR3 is CASSLAGPYNEQFF. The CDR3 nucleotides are TGTGCCAGCAGTTTAGCGGGGCCCTACAATGAGCAGTTCTTC.

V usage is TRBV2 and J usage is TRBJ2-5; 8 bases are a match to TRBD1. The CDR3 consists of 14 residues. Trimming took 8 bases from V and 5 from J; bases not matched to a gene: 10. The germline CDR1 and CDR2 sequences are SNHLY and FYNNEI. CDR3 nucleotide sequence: TGTGCCAGCGGGACAGGCGGCTTCCCTGAGACCCAGTACTTC. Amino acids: CASGTGGFPETQYF.

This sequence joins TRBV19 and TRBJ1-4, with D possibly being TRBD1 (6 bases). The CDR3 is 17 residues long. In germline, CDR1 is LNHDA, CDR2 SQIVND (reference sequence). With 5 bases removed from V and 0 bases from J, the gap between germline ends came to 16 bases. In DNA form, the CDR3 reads TGTGCCAGTAGTGGGCTGACAGGAGAACCAACTAATGAAAAACTGTTTTTT. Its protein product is CASSGLTGEPTNEKLFF.

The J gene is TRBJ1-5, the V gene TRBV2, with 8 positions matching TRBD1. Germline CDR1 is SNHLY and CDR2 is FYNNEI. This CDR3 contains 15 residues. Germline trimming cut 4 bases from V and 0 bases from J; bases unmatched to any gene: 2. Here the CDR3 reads CASSVGQGSNQPQHF. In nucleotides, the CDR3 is TGTGCCAGCAGTGTAGGACAGGGTAGCAATCAGCCCCAGCATTTT. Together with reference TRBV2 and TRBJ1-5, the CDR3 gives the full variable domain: EPEVTQTPSHQVTQMGQEVILRCVPISNHLYFYWYRQILGQKVEFLVSFYNNEISEKSEIFDDQFSVERPDGSNFTLKIRSTKLEDSAMYFCASSVGQGSNQPQHFGDGTRLSIL.

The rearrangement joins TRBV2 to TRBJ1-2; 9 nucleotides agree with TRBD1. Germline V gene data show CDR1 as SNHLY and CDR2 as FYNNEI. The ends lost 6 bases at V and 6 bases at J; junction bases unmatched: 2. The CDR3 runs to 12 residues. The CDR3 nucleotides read TGTGCCAGCAGACAGGGGGCTAATGGCTACACCTTC. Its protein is CASRQGANGYTF.

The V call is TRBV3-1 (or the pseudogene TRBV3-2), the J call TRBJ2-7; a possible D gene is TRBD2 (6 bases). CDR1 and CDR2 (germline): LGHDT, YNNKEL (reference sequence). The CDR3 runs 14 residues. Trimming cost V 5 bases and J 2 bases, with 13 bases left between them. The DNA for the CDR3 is TGTGCCAGCAGCGGAAATAAGCGGGCCTACGAGCAGTACTTC. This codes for CASSGNKRAYEQYF.

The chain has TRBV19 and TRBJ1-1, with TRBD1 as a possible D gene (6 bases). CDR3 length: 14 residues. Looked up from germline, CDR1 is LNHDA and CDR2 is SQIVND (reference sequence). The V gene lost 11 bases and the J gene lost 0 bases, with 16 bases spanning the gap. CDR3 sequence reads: CASEGGHMNTEAFF. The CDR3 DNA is TGTGCCTCAGAAGGGGGACATATGAACACTGAAGCTTTCTTT.

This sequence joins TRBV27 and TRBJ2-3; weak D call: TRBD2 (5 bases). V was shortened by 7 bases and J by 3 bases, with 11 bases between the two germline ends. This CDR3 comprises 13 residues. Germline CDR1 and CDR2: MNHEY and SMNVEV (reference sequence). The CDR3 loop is CASKYSGTDTQYF. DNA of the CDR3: TGTGCCAGCAAGTACTCGGGGACAGATACGCAGTATTTT.

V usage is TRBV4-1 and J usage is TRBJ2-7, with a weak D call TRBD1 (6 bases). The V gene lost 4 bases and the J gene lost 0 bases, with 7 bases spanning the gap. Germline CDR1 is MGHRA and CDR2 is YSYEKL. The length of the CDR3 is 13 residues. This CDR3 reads CASSRDISYEQYF. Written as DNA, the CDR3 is TGCGCCAGCAGCCGGGACATCTCCTACGAGCAGTACTTC.

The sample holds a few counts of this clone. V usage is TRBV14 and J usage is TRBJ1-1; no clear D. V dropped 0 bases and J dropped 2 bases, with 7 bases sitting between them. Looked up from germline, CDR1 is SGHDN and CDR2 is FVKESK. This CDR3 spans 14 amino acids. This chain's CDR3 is CASSQDPSNTEAFF. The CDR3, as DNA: TGTGCCAGCAGCCAAGATCCCTCCAACACTGAAGCTTTCTTT.

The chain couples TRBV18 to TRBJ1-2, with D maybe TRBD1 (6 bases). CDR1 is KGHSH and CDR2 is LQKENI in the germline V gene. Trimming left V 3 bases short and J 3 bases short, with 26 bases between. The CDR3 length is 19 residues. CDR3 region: CASSPRGGGKGHRDYGYTF. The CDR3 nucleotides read TGTGCCAGCTCACCTAGGGGAGGGGGGAAGGGTCACAGGGACTATGGCTACACCTTC.

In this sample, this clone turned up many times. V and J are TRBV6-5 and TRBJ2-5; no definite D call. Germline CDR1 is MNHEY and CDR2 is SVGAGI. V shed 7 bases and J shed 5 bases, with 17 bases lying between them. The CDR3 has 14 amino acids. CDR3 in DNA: TGTGCCAGCAACAGAGCCAGTCCTGGTGAGACCCAGTACTTC. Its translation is CASNRASPGETQYF.

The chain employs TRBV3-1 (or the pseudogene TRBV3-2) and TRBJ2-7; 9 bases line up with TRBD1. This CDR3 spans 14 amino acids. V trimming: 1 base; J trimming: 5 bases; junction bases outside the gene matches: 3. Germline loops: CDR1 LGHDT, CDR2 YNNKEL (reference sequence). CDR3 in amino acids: CASSQGTGAHEQYF. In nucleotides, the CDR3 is TGTGCCAGCAGCCAAGGGACAGGGGCCCACGAGCAGTACTTC.

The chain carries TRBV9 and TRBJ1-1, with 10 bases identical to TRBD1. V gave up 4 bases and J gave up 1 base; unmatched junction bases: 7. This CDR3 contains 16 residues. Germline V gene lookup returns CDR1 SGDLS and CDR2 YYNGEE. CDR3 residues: CASSPRQGAGNTEAFF. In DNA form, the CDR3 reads TGTGCCAGCAGCCCTCGACAGGGGGCCGGGAACACTGAAGCTTTCTTT.

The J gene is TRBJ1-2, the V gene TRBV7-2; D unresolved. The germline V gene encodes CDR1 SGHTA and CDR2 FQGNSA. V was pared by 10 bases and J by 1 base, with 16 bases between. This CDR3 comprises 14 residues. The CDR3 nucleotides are TGTGCCATCTCGACATTAAGTAGTAACTATGGCTACACCTTC. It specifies CAISTLSSNYGYTF. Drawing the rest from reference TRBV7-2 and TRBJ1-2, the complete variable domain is GAGVSQSPSNKVTEKGKDVELRCDPISGHTALYWYRQSLGQGLEFLIYFQGNSAPDKSGLPSDRFSAERTGGSVSTLTIQRTQQEDSAVYLCAISTLSSNYGYTFGSGTRLTVV.

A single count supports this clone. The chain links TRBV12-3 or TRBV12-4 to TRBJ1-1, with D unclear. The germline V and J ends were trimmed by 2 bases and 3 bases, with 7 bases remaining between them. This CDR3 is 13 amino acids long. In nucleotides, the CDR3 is TGTGCCAGCAGTTTAATTTCGGACACTGAAGCTTTCTTT. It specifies CASSLISDTEAFF.

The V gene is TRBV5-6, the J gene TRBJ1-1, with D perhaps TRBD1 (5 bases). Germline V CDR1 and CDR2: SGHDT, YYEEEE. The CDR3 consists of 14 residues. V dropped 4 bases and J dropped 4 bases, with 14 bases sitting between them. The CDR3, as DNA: TGTGCCAGCAGCCGGAAGGGAGGGGCCACTGAAGCTTTCTTT. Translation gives CASSRKGGATEAFF. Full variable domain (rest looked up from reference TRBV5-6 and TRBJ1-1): DAGVTQSPTHLIKTRGQQVTLRCSPKSGHDTVSWYQQALGQGPQFIFQYYEEEERQRGNFPDRFSGHQFPNYSSELNVNALLLGDSALYLCASSRKGGATEAFFGQGTRLTVV.

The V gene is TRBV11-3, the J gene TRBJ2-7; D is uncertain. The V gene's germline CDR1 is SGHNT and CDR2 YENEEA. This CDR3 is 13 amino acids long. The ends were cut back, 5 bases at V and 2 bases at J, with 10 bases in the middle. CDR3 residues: CASSPQTTYEQYF. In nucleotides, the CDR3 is TGTGCCAGCAGCCCACAAACGACCTACGAGCAGTACTTC.

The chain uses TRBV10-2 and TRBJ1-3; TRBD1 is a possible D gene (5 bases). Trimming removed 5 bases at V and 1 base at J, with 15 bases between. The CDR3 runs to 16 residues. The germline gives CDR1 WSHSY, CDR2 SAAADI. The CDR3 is CASSLTLTGSGNTIYF. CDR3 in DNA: TGCGCCAGCAGTCTAACCCTCACAGGATCTGGAAACACCATATATTTT.

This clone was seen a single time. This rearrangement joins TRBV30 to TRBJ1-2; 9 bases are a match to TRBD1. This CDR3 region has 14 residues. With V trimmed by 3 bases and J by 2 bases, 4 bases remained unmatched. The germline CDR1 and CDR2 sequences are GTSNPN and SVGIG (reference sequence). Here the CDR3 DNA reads TGTGCCTGGAGCTATGGACAGGGGAACTATGGCTACACCTTC. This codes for CAWSYGQGNYGYTF.